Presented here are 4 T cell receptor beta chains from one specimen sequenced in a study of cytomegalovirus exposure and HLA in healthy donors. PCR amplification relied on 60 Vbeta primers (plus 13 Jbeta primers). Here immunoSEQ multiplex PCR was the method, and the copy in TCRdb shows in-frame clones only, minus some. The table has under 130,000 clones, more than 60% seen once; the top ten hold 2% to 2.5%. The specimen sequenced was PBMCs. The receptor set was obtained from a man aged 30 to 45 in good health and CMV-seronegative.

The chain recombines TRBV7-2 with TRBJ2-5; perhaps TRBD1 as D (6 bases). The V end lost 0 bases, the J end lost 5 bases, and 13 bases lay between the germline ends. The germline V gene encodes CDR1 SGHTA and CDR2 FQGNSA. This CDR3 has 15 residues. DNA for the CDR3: TGTGCCAGCAGCTTAGCGGTGGGGGCGAGGGAGACCCAGTACTTC. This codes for CASSLAVGARETQYF.

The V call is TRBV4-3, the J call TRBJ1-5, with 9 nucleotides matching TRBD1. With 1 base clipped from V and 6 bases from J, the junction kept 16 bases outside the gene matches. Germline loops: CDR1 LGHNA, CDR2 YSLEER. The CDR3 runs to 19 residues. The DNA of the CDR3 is TGCGCCAGCAGCCAAGTATTAAACAGGGGGCCCACCGGTGGTCAGCCCCAGCATTTT. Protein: CASSQVLNRGPTGGQPQHF.

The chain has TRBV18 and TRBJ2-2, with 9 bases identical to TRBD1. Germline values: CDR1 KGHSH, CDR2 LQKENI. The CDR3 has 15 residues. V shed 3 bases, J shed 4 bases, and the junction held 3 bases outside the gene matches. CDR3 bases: TGTGCCAGCTCACCCGGACAGGGGACCACCGGGGAGCTGTTTTTT. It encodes CASSPGQGTTGELFF.

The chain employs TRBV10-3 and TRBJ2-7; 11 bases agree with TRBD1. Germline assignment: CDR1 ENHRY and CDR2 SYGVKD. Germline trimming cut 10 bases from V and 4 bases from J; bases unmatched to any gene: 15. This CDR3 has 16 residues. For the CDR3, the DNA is TGTGCCACTGGGACAGGGGGGAGACTAGCGGCATACGAGCAGTACTTC. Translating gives CATGTGGRLAAYEQYF.